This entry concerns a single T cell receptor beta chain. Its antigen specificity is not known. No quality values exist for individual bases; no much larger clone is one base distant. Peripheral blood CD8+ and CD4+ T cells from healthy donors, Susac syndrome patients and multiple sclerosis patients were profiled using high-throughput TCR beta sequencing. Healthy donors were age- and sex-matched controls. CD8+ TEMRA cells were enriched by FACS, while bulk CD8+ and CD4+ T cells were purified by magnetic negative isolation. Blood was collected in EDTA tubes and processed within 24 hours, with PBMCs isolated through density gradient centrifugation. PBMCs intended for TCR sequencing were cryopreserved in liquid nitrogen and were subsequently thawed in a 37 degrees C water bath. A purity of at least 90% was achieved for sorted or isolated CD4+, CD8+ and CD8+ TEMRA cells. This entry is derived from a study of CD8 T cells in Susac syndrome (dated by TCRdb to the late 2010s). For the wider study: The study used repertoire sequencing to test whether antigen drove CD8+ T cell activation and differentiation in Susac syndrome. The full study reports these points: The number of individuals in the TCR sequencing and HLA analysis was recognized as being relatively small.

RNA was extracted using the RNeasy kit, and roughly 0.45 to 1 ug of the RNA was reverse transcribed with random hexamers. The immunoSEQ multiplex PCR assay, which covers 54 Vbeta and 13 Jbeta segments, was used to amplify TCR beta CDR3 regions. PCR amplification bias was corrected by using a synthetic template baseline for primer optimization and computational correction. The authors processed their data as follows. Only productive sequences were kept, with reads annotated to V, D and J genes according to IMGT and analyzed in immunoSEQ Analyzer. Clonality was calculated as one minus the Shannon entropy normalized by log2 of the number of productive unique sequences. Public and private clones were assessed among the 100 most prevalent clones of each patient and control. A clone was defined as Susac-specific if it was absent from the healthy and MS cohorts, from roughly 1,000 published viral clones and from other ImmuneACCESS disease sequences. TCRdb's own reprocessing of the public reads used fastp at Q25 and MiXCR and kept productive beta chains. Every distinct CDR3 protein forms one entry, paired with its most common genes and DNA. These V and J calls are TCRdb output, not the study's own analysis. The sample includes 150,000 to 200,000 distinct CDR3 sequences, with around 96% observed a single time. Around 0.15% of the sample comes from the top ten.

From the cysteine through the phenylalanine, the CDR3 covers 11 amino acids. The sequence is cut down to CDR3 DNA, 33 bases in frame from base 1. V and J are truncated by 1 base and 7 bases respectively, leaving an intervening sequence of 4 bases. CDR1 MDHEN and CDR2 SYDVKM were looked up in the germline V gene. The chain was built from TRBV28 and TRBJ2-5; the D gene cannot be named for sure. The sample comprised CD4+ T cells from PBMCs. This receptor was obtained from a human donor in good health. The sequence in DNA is TGTGCCAGCAGTTTATCGGGGACCCAGTACTTC. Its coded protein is CASSLSGTQYF.